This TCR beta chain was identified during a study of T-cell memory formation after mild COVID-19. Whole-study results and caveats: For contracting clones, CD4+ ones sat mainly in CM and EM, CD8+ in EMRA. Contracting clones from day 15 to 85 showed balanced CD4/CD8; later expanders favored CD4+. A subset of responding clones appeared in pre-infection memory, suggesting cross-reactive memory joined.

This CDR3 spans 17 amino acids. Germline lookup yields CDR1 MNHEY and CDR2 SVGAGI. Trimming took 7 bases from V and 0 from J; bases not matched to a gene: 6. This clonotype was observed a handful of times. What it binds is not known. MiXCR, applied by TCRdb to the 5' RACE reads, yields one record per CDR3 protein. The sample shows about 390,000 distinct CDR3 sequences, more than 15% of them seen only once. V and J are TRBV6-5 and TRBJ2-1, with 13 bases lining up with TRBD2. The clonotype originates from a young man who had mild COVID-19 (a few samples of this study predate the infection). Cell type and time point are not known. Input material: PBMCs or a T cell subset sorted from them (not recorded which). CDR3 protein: CASTGLAGADSYNEQFF. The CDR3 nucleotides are TGTGCCAGCACAGGACTAGCGGGGGCCGACTCCTACAATGAGCAGTTCTTC.